This T cell receptor beta chain was documented in a study of T-cell reconstitution after alpha-beta-depleted transplantation in children. Unique molecular identifiers were used to barcode this TCRbeta library. TCRdb ran MiXCR on the PCR reads and lists one entry per CDR3 protein. The sample records some 290,000 distinct CDR3 sequences, approximately 23% being singletons. Study-wide results and limits: Surviving recipient T cells and thymic progenitors underlay high day-60 TCRbeta diversity in some patients.

This clonotype was seen a handful of times. The antigen is unknown. Losses at the gene ends were 3 bases for V and 5 bases for J; bases not matched to a gene: 3. This CDR3 region has 13 residues. CDR1 is DFQATT, CDR2 SNEGSKA, per germline (reference sequence). This TCR was recovered from a male patient younger than 18 who had a stem cell transplant for acute lymphoblastic leukemia, so the T cells may come from the graft donor. The chain is built from TRBV20-1 and TRBJ1-5; 8 positions match TRBD1. This sample comprised PBMCs, mostly from graft donor cells, obtained 180 days after TCRalphabeta/CD19-depleted stem cell transplant. This CDR3 reads CSASEDRDQPQHF. Here the CDR3 DNA reads TGCAGTGCTAGTGAGGACAGGGATCAGCCCCAGCATTTT.